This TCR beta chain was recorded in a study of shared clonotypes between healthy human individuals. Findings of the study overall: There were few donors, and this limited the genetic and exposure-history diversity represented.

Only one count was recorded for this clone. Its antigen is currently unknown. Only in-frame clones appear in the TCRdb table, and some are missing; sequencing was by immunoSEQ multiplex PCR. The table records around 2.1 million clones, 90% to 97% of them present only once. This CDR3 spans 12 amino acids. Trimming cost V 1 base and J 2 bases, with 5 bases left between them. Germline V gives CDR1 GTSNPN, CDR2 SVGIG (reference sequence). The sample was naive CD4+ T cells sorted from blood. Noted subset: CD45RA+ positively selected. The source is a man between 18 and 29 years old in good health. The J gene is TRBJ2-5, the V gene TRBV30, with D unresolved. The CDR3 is CAWSGEQETQYF. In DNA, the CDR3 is TGTGCCTGGAGTGGCGAGCAAGAGACCCAGTACTTC.